The clone carrying this T cell receptor (beta chain) occurred once. The sample is drawn from a study of blood T cell repertoires in COVID-19. Overall study: Sources were T cells, B-cell-depleted T cells, or PBMCs; the material itself was cDNA or gDNA.

V trimming: 3 bases; J trimming: 6 bases; junction bases outside the gene matches: 5. The germline V gene has CDR1 MRHNA and CDR2 SNTAGT. This CDR3 is built from 14 residues. How the authors handled the data: Cell counts per sample came from amplifying reference gene primers. Generated by immunoSEQ multiplex PCR, the TCRdb table keeps only in-frame clones and is missing some. That table gives V, J and clone size, and the DNA gave D and trimming. This repertoire shows 110,000 to 150,000 clones, roughly nine tenths found once; its top ten account for approximately 3%. Specimen: peripheral blood. This sequence originates from a woman aged 60-70 years with active COVID-19. The rearrangement uses TRBV6-4 and TRBJ1-5; 7 bases agree with TRBD1. CDR3 sequence: CASSEGQSPQPQHF. The CDR3 DNA reads TGTGCCAGCAGTGAGGGACAGTCCCCTCAGCCCCAGCATTTT.